One T cell receptor (beta chain) is described in this entry. Original methodology: Using reference gene primer amplification, nucleated cell counts were estimated. Data came from immunoSEQ multiplex PCR; TCRdb stores just in-frame clones and leaves some out. Clonal size and the V and J genes are those of that table, whereas D and trimming came from the DNA. The table lists 150,000 to 200,000 clones, roughly nine tenths of them singletons. Germline values: CDR1 SNHLY, CDR2 FYNNEI. This CDR3 region has 13 residues. Trimming removed 9 bases from V and 7 bases from J, with 16 bases in between. This entry is derived from a study of blood T cell repertoires in COVID-19. Study overall: Both acute and convalescent COVID-19 samples were obtained from the United States, Italy and Spain.

The clonotype was recovered from a man in his sixties with acute or convalescent COVID-19. The chain is built from TRBV2 and TRBJ1-3, with a possible D match to TRBD1 (6 bases). Specimen: peripheral blood. The CDR3 region is CARREQGWNTIYF. The CDR3 DNA reads as TGTGCCAGGAGAGAACAGGGTTGGAACACCATATATTTT. The complete variable domain, with remaining parts taken from reference TRBV2 and TRBJ1-3, reads EPEVTQTPSHQVTQMGQEVILRCVPISNHLYFYWYRQILGQKVEFLVSFYNNEISEKSEIFDDQFSVERPDGSNFTLKIRSTKLEDSAMYFCARREQGWNTIYFGEGSWLTVV.